The clone carrying this T cell receptor beta chain appeared a few times. Its cognate antigen is unknown. The sample comes from a study of T-cell memory formation after mild COVID-19. The germline V gene encodes CDR1 LGHDT and CDR2 YNNKEL (reference sequence). The germline V and J ends were trimmed by 0 bases and 9 bases, with 12 bases remaining between them. This CDR3 is 13 amino acids long. The study's findings and limits: The finding that pre-infection memory included some responding clones suggested that cross-reactive memory joined. Those CD4+ clones that contracted were mainly in CM and EM (CD8+ ones in EMRA). Day 15 to 85 contracting clones showed balanced CD4/CD8; later expanders leaned CD4+.

5'RACE primed at constant segments yielded TCR alpha and TCR beta cDNA libraries bearing sample barcodes and UMIs. TCRdb reanalysed the 5' RACE reads using MiXCR and keeps one entry per CDR3 protein. The table shows some 320,000 distinct CDR3 sequences, with around 15% occurring only once. The source of this sequence is a man aged 18 to 29 who had mild COVID-19 (a few samples of this study predate the infection). Cell type and time point are not known. What was sequenced was PBMCs or a T cell subset sorted from them (not recorded which). V is TRBV3-1 and J is TRBJ2-7; D possibly corresponds to TRBD2 (6 bases). The CDR3 spells CASSQDHRRVQYF. The CDR3 region has the DNA TGTGCCAGCAGCCAAGATCACCGGAGGGTGCAGTACTTC.